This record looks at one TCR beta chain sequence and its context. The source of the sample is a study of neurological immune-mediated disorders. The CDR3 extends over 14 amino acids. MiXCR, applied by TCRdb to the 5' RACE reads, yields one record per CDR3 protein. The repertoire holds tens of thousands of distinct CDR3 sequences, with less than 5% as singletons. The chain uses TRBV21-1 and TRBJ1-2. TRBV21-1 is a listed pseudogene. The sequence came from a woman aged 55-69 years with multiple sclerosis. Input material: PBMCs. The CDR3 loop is CVSSTSRFCYGYTF. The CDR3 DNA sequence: TGTGTCAGCAGCACGTCCAGATTTTGCTATGGCTACACCTTC.